Listed here are 5 T cell receptor beta chains from one sample, sequenced in a study of T cell responses to AZD1222 COVID-19 vaccine. The method was immunoSEQ multiplex PCR; TCRdb's version includes in-frame clones alone and lacks a portion of them. The data show 150,000 to 180,000 clones, with 70% to 90% seen just once and 5.5% held by the top ten. The sample consisted of peripheral blood, taken on day 0 of MenACWY control vaccination. The receptors here all came from an adult in good health.

The V gene is TRBV6-5, the J gene TRBJ1-2; TRBD1 might be the D (5 bases). This CDR3 comprises 13 residues. V was trimmed by 7 bases and J by 8 bases, leaving 17 bases between them. Germline CDR1 is MNHEY and CDR2 is SVGAGI. CDR3 bases: TGTGCCAGCAAGTATGAAGGGGTAGGAGGCTACACCTTC. Translated, it gives CASKYEGVGGYTF.

J is TRBJ2-7 and V is TRBV9, with TRBD1 matching over 10 bases. Unmatched junction bases numbered 8, after V lost 4 bases and J lost 4 bases. CDR3 length: 15 amino acids. Germline V gene sequence: CDR1 SGDLS, CDR2 YYNGEE. The CDR3 loop reads CASSPGQGWAYEQYV. The CDR3 nucleotides are TGTGCCAGCAGCCCGGGACAGGGGTGGGCATACGAGCAGTACGTC.

As DNA, the CDR3 is TGTGCCAGCAGCTTAGGGGTTATAGCGGGAGAGGCCGGGGAGCTGTTTTTT. Translation gives CASSLGVIAGEAGELFF. The chain recombines TRBV11-2 with TRBJ2-2; 9 nucleotides match TRBD2. Germline V gene data show CDR1 as SGHAT and CDR2 as FQNNGV. V lost 1 base to trimming and J lost 6 bases; unmatched junction nucleotides: 9. The CDR3 length is 17 residues.

The rearrangement joins TRBV3-1 (or the pseudogene TRBV3-2) to TRBJ2-1; 12 bases agree with TRBD2. CDR3 size: 16 residues. From germline, CDR1 is LGHDT and CDR2 YNNKEL (reference sequence). Germline trimming cut 5 bases from V and 6 bases from J; bases unmatched to any gene: 8. CDR3 residues: CASSFFRLAGVNEQFF. DNA for the CDR3: TGTGCCAGCAGCTTTTTCCGACTAGCGGGGGTCAATGAGCAGTTCTTC.

This chain links TRBV6-5 with TRBJ2-7; a weak D match, TRBD1 (5 bases). The length of the CDR3 is 13 residues. Germline V lookup: CDR1 MNHEY, CDR2 SVGAGI. Trimming took off 0 bases at V and 5 bases at J, with 8 bases between the two ends. The CDR3, as DNA: TGTGCCAGCAGTTACTCGAAGACAGACGAGCAGTACGTC. Its translation is CASSYSKTDEQYV.